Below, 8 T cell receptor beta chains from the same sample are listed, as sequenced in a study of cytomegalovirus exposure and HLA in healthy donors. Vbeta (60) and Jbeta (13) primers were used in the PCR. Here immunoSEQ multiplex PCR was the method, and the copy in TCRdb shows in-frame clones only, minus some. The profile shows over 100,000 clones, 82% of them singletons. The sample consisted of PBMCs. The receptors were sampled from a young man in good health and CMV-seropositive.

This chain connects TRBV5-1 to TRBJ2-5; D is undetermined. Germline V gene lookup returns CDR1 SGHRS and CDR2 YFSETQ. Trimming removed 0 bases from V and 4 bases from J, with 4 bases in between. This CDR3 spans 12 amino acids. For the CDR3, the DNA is TGCGCCAGCAGCTTGGGAGTAGAGACCCAGTACTTC. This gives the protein CASSLGVETQYF.

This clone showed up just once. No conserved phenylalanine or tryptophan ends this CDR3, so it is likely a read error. The CDR3 reads CASSPRRGQEAFL. The DNA of the CDR3 is TGTGCCAGCAGTCCTCGACGGGGACAGGAAGCTTTCCTT. This sequence joins TRBV27 and TRBJ1-1, with 7 bases identical to TRBD1. V shed 5 bases, J shed 8 bases, and the junction held 8 bases outside the gene matches. CDR3 length equals 13 residues. Germline V gene data show CDR1 as MNHEY and CDR2 as SMNVEV (reference sequence).

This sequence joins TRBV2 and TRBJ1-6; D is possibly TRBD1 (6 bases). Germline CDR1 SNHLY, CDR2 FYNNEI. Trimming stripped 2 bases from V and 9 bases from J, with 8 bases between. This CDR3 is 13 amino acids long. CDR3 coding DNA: TGTGCCAGCAGTGAACGACAGGTTTCACCCCTCCACTTT. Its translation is CASSERQVSPLHF.

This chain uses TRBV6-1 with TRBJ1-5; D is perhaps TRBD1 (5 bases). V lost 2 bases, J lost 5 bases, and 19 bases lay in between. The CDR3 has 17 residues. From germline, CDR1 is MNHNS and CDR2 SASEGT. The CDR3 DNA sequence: TGTGCCAGCAGTGAACTTGGGGGGAAAGGGGCTTATCAGCCCCAGCATTTT. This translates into CASSELGGKGAYQPQHF.

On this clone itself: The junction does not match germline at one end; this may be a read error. The CDR3 here is CASSLGLAYNEQFF. For the CDR3, the DNA is TGCGCCAGCAGTTTGGGACTAGCATACAATGAGCAGTTCTTC. The chain carries TRBV5-1 and TRBJ2-1; 9 bases agree with TRBD2. There are 14 residues in the CDR3. From germline, CDR1 is SGHRS and CDR2 YFSETQ.

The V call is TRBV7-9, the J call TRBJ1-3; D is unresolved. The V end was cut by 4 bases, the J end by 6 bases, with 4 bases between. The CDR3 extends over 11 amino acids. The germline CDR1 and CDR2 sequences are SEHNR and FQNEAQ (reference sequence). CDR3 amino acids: CASSYLNTIYF. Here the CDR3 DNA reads TGTGCCAGCAGCTACTTAAACACCATATATTTT.

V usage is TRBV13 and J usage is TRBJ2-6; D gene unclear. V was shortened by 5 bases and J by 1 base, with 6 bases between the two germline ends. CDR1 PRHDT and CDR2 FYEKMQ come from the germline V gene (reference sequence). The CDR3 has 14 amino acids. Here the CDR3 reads CASSPRSGANVLTF. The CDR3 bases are TGTGCCAGCAGCCCGAGGTCTGGGGCCAACGTCCTGACTTTC.

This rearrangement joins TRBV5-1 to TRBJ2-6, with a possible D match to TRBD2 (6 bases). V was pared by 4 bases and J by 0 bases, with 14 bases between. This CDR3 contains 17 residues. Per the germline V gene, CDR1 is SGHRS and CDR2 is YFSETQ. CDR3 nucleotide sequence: TGCGCCAGCAGCGGGGGGACGGGGTACTCTGGGGCCAACGTCCTGACTTTC. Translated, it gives CASSGGTGYSGANVLTF. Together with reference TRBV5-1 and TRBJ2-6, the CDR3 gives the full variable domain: KAGVTQTPRYLIKTRGQQVTLSCSPISGHRSVSWYQQTPGQGLQFLFEYFSETQRNKGNFPGRFSGRQFSNSRSEMNVSTLELGDSALYLCASSGGTGYSGANVLTFGAGSRLTVL.